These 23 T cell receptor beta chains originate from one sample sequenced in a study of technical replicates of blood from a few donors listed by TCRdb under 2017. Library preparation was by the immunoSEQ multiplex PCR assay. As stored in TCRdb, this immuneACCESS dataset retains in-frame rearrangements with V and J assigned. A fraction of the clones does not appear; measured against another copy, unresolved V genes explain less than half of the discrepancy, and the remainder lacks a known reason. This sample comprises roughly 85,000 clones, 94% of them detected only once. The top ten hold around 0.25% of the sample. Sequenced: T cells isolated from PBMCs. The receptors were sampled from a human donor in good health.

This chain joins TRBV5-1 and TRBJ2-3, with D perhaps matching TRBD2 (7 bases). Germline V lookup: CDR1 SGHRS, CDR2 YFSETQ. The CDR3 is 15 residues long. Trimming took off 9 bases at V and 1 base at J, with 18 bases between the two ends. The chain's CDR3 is CATSKGEGGTDTQYF. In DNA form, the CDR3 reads TGCGCCACCTCAAAGGGGGAGGGCGGCACAGATACGCAGTATTTT.

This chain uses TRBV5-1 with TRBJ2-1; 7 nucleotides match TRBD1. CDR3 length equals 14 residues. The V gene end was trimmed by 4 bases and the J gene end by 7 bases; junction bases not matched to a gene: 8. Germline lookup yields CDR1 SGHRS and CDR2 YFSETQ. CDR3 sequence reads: CASSLYRQGNEQFF. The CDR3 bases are TGCGCCAGCAGCCTATACCGACAGGGAAATGAGCAGTTCTTC.

The CDR3 nucleotides are TGTGCCAGCAGTGATCCAGGGGCCATTCCATCTGGCTACACCTTC. It specifies CASSDPGAIPSGYTF. The chain has TRBV6-1 and TRBJ1-2; the D gene is possibly TRBD1 (6 bases). Germline CDR1 and CDR2: MNHNS and SASEGT. The CDR3 runs 15 residues. V was shortened by 3 bases and J by 7 bases, with 18 bases between the two germline ends.

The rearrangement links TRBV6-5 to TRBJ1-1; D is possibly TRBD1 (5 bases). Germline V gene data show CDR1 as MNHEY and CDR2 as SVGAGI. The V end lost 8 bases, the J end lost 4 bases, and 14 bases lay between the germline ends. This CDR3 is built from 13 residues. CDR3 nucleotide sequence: TGTGCCAGCCTTAGGTCGGGGGTCACTGAAGCTTTCTTT. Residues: CASLRSGVTEAFF.

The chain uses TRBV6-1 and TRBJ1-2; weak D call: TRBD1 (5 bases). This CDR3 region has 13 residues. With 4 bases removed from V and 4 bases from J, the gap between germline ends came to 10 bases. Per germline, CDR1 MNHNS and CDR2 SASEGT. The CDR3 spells CASSVTVRYGYTF. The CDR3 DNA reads TGTGCCAGCAGTGTGACAGTACGCTATGGCTACACCTTC.

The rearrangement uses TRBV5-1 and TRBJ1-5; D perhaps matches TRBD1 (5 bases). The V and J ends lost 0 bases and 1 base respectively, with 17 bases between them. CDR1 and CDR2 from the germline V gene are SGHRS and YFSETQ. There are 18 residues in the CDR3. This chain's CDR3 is CASSLVYLEGQSNQPQHF. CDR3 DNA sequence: TGCGCCAGCAGCTTGGTATATTTGGAGGGGCAGAGCAATCAGCCCCAGCATTTT.

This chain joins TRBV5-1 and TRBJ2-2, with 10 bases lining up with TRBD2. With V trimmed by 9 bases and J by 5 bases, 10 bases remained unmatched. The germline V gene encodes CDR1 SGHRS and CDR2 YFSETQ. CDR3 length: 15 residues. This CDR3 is CATSDLAGATGELFF. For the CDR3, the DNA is TGCGCCACCTCCGACCTAGCGGGAGCTACCGGGGAGCTGTTTTTT.

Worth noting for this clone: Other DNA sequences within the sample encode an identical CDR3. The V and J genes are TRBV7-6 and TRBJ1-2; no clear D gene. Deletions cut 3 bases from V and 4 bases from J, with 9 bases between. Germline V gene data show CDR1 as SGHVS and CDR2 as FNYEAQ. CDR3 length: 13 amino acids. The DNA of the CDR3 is TGTGCCAGCAGCTTTCCGGGAGGCTATGGCTACACCTTC. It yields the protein CASSFPGGYGYTF.

CDR3 sequence reads: CASSIPRQGSGYTF. CDR3 bases: TGTGCCAGTAGTATCCCTCGACAGGGCTCTGGCTACACCTTC. The J gene is TRBJ1-2, the V gene TRBV19; 7 nucleotides match TRBD1. This CDR3 contains 14 residues. Germline V gene lookup returns CDR1 LNHDA and CDR2 SQIVND (reference sequence). The V gene end was trimmed by 3 bases and the J gene end by 7 bases; junction bases not matched to a gene: 8.

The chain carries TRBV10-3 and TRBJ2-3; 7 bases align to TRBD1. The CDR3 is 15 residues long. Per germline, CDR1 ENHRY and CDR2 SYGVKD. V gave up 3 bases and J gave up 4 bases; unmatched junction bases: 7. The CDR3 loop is CAISDRDSQADTQYF. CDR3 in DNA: TGTGCCATCAGTGATAGGGACAGCCAAGCAGATACGCAGTATTTT.

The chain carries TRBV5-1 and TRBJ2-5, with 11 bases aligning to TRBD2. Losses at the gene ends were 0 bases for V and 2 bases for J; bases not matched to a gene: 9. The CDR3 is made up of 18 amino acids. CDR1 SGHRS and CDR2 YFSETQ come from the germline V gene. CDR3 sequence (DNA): TGCGCCAGCAGCTTGGCCGGGCTAGCGGGAGGAGGGCAAGAGACCCAGTACTTC. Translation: CASSLAGLAGGGQETQYF.

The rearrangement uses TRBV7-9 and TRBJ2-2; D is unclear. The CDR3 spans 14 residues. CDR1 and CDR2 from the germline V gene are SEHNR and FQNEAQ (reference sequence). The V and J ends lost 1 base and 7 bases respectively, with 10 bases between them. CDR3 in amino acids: CASSLVSDNGELFF. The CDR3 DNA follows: TGTGCCAGCAGCTTAGTAAGTGACAACGGGGAGCTGTTTTTT.

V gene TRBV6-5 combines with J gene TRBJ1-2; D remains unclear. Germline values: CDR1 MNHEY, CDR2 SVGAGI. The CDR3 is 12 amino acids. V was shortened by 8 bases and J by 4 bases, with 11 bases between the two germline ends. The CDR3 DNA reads TGTGCCAGCCGCGGGCCCACCTATGGCTACACCTTC. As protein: CASRGPTYGYTF.

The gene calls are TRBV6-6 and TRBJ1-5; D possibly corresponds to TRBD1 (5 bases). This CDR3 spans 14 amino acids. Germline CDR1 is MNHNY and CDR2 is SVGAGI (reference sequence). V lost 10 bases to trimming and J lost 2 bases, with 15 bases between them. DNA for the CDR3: TGTGCCACCAGGGAGGGGTTCGGCAATCAGCCCCAGCATTTT. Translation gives CATREGFGNQPQHF.

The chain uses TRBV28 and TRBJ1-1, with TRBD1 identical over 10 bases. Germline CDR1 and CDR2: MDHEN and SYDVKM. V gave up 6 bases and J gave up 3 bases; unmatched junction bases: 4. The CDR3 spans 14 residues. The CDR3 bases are TGTGCCAGCAGGTTGACAGGGGGCCACACTGAAGCTTTCTTT. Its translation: CASRLTGGHTEAFF. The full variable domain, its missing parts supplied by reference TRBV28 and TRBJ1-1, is DVKVTQSSRYLVKRTGEKVFLECVQDMDHENMFWYRQDPGLGLRLIYFSYDVKMKEKGDIPEGYSVSREKKERFSLILESASTNQTSMYLCASRLTGGHTEAFFGQGTRLTVV.

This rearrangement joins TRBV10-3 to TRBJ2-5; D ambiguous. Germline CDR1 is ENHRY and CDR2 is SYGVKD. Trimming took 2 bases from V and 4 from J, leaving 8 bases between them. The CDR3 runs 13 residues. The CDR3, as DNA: TGTGCCATCAGTGAGATGCTAGTAGAGACCCAGTACTTC. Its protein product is CAISEMLVETQYF.

CDR3 loop: CASSSLPGQSSGNTIYF. CDR3 sequence (DNA): TGTGCCAGCTCCTCCCTCCCGGGACAGAGCTCTGGAAACACCATATATTTT. The V call is TRBV25-1, the J call TRBJ1-3, with TRBD1 matching over 7 bases. The CDR3 runs 17 residues. The junction had 13 bases not matched to a gene; V was cut back by 8 bases and J by 0 bases. From germline, CDR1 is MGHDK and CDR2 SYGVNS.

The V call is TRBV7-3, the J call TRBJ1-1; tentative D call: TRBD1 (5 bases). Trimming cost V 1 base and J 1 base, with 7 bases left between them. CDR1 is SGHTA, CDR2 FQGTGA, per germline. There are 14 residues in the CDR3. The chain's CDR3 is CASSLMGGNTEAFF. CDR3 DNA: TGTGCCAGCAGCTTAATGGGGGGGAACACTGAAGCTTTCTTT.

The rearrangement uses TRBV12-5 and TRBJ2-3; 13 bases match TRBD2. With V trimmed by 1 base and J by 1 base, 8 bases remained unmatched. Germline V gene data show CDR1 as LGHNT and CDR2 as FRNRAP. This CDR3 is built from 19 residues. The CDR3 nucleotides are TGTGCTAGTGGTTTGGCCTTAACTAGCGGGGGGGCGGGCACAGATACGCAGTATTTT. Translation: CASGLALTSGGAGTDTQYF.

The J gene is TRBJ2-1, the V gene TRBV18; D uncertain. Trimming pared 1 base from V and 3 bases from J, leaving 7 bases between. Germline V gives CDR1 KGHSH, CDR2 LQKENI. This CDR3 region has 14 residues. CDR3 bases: TGTGCCAGCTCACCACAGCAAAACTACAATGAGCAGTTCTTC. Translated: CASSPQQNYNEQFF.

The CDR3 reads CASSILGGQGSNEQFF. CDR3 sequence (DNA): TGCGCCAGCAGCATACTCGGAGGACAGGGTAGCAATGAGCAGTTCTTC. The V call is TRBV5-1, the J call TRBJ2-1; 8 bases are a match to TRBD1. The V gene end was trimmed by 4 bases and the J gene end by 6 bases; junction bases not matched to a gene: 12. The germline V gene has CDR1 SGHRS and CDR2 YFSETQ. The CDR3 sequence is 16 residues long.

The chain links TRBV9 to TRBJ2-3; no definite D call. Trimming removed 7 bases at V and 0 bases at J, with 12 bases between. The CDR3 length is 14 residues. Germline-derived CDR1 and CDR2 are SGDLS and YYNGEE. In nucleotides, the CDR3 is TGTGCCAGCGGTCTAAGTCGAAGCACAGATACGCAGTATTTT. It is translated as CASGLSRSTDTQYF.

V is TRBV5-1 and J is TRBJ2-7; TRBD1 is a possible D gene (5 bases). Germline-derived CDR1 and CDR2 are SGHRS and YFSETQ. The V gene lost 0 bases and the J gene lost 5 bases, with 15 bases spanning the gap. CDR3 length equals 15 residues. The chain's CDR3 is CASSLAVGPRNEQYF. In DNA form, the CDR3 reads TGCGCCAGCAGCTTGGCGGTGGGGCCGCGGAACGAGCAGTACTTC.